This record concerns one T cell receptor beta chain sequence. A junction end diverges from the germline sequence, so it may reflect a read error. These data are taken from a study of shared clonotypes between healthy human individuals. The unsorted PBMC replicate PCRs were performed with roughly 300 ng DNA, 25,000 to 30,000 T cell genomes. Method: immunoSEQ multiplex PCR; TCRdb's copy keeps in-frame clones and lacks some. The data show 450,000 to 500,000 clones, with over 70% seen just once and roughly 13% held by the top ten. The CDR3 extends over 16 amino acids. In germline, CDR1 is MNHEY, CDR2 SMNVEV (reference sequence).

V and J are TRBV27 and TRBJ1-5; TRBD1 matches at 7 bases. Material for sequencing was PBMCs. This receptor was obtained from a woman aged 40 to 50 in good health. Some clones in this sample may be carry-over from other donors' samples. The CDR3 region is CASSPWTGHSNQHQHF. The CDR3, as DNA: TGTGCCAGCAGTCCATGGACAGGTCATAGCAATCAGCACCAGCATTTT.